Shown below are 13 T cell receptor beta chains from a single sample sequenced in a study of siplizumab effects on memory and regulatory T cells. The repertoire was sequenced with immunoSEQ multiplex PCR; TCRdb's copy has only in-frame clones and lacks some. The sample holds 95,000 to 130,000 clones, approximately 94% seen once. The sample comprised non-Treg CD4+ T cells sorted from blood. The source is a human donor in good health.

The chain joins TRBV18 to TRBJ2-2, with 8 positions matching TRBD1. Germline CDR1 and CDR2: KGHSH and LQKENI. The CDR3 length is 15 residues. The V segment lost 5 bases and the J segment 4 bases; nucleotides outside the gene matches: 6. CDR3 region: CASSTGQGGTGELFF. In DNA form, the CDR3 reads TGTGCCAGCTCAACCGGACAGGGAGGCACCGGGGAGCTGTTTTTT.

V and J are TRBV29-1 and TRBJ2-1; D tentatively fits TRBD1 or TRBD2 (6 bases each). Trimming stripped 3 bases from V and 4 bases from J, with 13 bases between. The CDR3 runs 14 residues. Looked up from germline, CDR1 is SQVTM and CDR2 is ANQGSEA. The CDR3: CSVERGASYNEQFF. The CDR3 DNA reads as TGCAGCGTTGAGAGGGGGGCCTCTTACAATGAGCAGTTCTTC.

The chain joins TRBV7-9 to TRBJ2-6, with D perhaps TRBD1 (6 bases). Trimming cost V 4 bases and J 6 bases, with 22 bases left between them. The CDR3 totals 18 residues. Germline CDR1 and CDR2: SEHNR and FQNEAQ (reference sequence). The CDR3 spells CASSSYHFRDNEANVLTF. The CDR3 coding sequence is TGTGCCAGCAGCTCTTACCACTTCCGGGACAATGAGGCCAACGTCCTGACTTTC.

The gene calls are TRBV27 and TRBJ2-7, with 8 bases aligning to TRBD1. The CDR3 contains 14 residues. Germline lookup yields CDR1 MNHEY and CDR2 SMNVEV (reference sequence). The trim removed 7 bases at V and 3 bases at J, leaving 8 bases unmatched. The CDR3, as DNA: TGTGCCAGCAACGACTTTGGACAGGGCTACGAGCAGTACTTC. Amino acids: CASNDFGQGYEQYF.

This clone was picked up one time. The rearrangement joins TRBV5-1 to TRBJ2-1, with 7 nucleotides matching TRBD2. CDR1 SGHRS and CDR2 YFSETQ come from the germline V gene. V gave up 4 bases and J gave up 0 bases; unmatched junction bases: 4. This CDR3 is built from 15 residues. The CDR3 reads CASSTWTSSYNEQFF. CDR3 nucleotides: TGCGCCAGCAGCACCTGGACTAGCTCCTACAATGAGCAGTTCTTC.

This clone was seen just once. Written as DNA, the CDR3 is TGTGCCAGAAGCACCTGGATTTCCGGGACAGCAGGCTACGAGCAGTACTTC. Encoded protein: CARSTWISGTAGYEQYF. This chain connects TRBV5-3 to TRBJ2-7; 7 positions agree with TRBD1. TRBV5-3 is an ORF, and what it does is uncertain. The length of the CDR3 is 17 residues. The V segment lost 4 bases and the J segment 3 bases; nucleotides outside the gene matches: 16.

The gene calls are TRBV28 and TRBJ2-5; 7 nucleotides align to TRBD1. The germline CDR1 and CDR2 sequences are MDHEN and SYDVKM. This CDR3 is 17 amino acids long. The ends lost 2 bases at V and 1 base at J; junction bases unmatched: 10. Here the CDR3 DNA reads TGTGCCAGCAGTTTACCGCTCAGGGGGTCCCTCCAAGAGACCCAGTACTTC. As protein: CASSLPLRGSLQETQYF.

The gene calls are TRBV9 and TRBJ1-5, with 8 bases fitting TRBD1. The germline V gene encodes CDR1 SGDLS and CDR2 YYNGEE. Trimming removed 0 bases from V and 7 bases from J; junction bases left unmatched: 6. The CDR3 contains 15 residues. Here the CDR3 reads CASSVGGQGGQPQHF. CDR3 nucleotide sequence: TGTGCCAGCAGCGTAGGAGGACAGGGCGGGCAGCCCCAGCATTTT.

This sequence joins TRBV15 and TRBJ1-2; TRBD1 agrees at 7 bases. The CDR3 runs to 15 residues. Germline assignment: CDR1 LNHNV and CDR2 YYDKDF (reference sequence). The trim removed 3 bases at V and 5 bases at J, leaving 9 bases unmatched. The CDR3: CATSSPGTDPYGYTF. DNA of the CDR3: TGTGCCACCAGCAGTCCCGGGACAGACCCTTATGGCTACACCTTC.

The chain has TRBV19 and TRBJ2-3, with D possibly TRBD2 on 6 matching bases. V lost 5 bases and J 2 bases, leaving 17 bases between the germline ends. This CDR3 has 16 amino acids. Germline V gene sequence: CDR1 LNHDA, CDR2 SQIVND (reference sequence). DNA for the CDR3: TGTGCCAGTAGTCCCCCCGGGGACTTTTTCACAGATACGCAGTATTTT. This sequence encodes CASSPPGDFFTDTQYF.

The chain recombines TRBV5-4 with TRBJ1-2; 7 nucleotides match TRBD1. The CDR3 loop spans 13 amino acids. Germline V CDR1 and CDR2: SGHNT, YYREEE (reference sequence). Trimming at V came to 4 bases and at J to 8 bases, leaving 8 bases not matched to a gene. Here the CDR3 reads CASSPGQYPGYTF. The DNA of the CDR3 is TGTGCCAGCAGCCCGGGACAGTACCCGGGCTACACCTTC. Filled out from reference TRBV5-4 and TRBJ1-2, the complete variable domain reads ETGVTQSPTHLIKTRGQQVTLRCSSQSGHNTVSWYQQALGQGPQFIFQYYREEENGRGNFPPRFSGLQFPNYSSELNVNALELDDSALYLCASSPGQYPGYTFGSGTRLTVV.

The chain is built from TRBV19 and TRBJ2-3; D unclear. The CDR3 contains 13 residues. Trimming stripped 5 bases from V and 5 bases from J, with 11 bases between. The V gene's germline CDR1 is LNHDA and CDR2 SQIVND (reference sequence). CDR3 DNA: TGTGCCAGTAGTTTACGACCGAGAGATACGCAGTATTTT. It specifies CASSLRPRDTQYF.

The chain has TRBV19 and TRBJ1-6, with TRBD1 matching over 9 bases. J gave up 6 bases and V 5 bases, and 2 bases lay outside the gene matches. The CDR3 spans 14 residues. Germline V gene lookup returns CDR1 LNHDA and CDR2 SQIVND (reference sequence). CDR3 nucleotide sequence: TGTGCCAGTAGTTGGGGACAGGGTAATTCACCCCTCCACTTT. It yields the protein CASSWGQGNSPLHF.